This record covers a single T cell receptor beta chain. This entry comes from a study of T cell responses to AZD1222 COVID-19 vaccine. Assay used: immunoSEQ multiplex PCR; TCRdb lists only in-frame clones, some missing. Of 100,000 to 150,000 clones listed, approximately 94% were seen once; the top ten hold around 7%. The CDR3 length is 14 residues. J gave up 7 bases and V 2 bases, and 6 bases lay outside the gene matches. The germline V gene encodes CDR1 MNHEY and CDR2 SVGEGT. The TCR sequence derives from an adult in good health. The V gene is TRBV6-2 or TRBV6-3, the J gene TRBJ2-7, with 9 bases identical to TRBD1. The sample in question was peripheral blood, obtained on day 0 of AZD1222 vaccination. In DNA, the CDR3 is TGTGCCAGCAGTTACCCAGGGACAGGGAGGGAGCAGTACTTC. Translated, it gives CASSYPGTGREQYF.